This entry lists 4 T cell receptor beta chains sequenced from one sample in a study of beta chain features in type 1 diabetes. Study conclusions and caveats: In every one of the four CD4+ subsets, TCRB CDR3s were moderately but significantly shorter in Type 1 diabetes patients.

The sequenced template was cDNA made from the entire isolated RNA. Clones were sequenced by immunoSEQ multiplex PCR, and TCRdb holds only the in-frame ones, with some missing. The sample lists approximately 250,000 clones, approximately 24% occurring once. What these receptors recognize is not known. Sequenced: naive CD4+ T cells from blood. The receptors come from a woman aged 25-40 years with type 1 diabetes.

The chain carries TRBV10-3 and TRBJ2-7; 13 bases map to TRBD2. CDR3 length: 14 residues. CDR1 and CDR2 (germline): ENHRY, SYGVKD. Unmatched junction bases numbered 0, after V lost 4 bases and J lost 3 bases. CDR3 nucleotides: TGTGCCATCAGTGGGACTAGCGGGAGCTACGAGCAGTACTTC. It encodes CAISGTSGSYEQYF.

This clone was seen only a few times. V usage is TRBV30 and J usage is TRBJ2-1, with 11 bases fitting TRBD1. J lost 6 bases, V lost 5 bases, and 6 bases had no gene match. Germline CDR1 and CDR2: GTSNPN and SVGIG (reference sequence). The CDR3 has 14 amino acids. Written as DNA, the CDR3 is TGTGCCTGGGACGGGACAGGGGGTTTCAATGAGCAGTTCTTC. The encoded protein is CAWDGTGGFNEQFF.

J is TRBJ2-5 and V is TRBV5-1; 8 positions agree with TRBD2. This CDR3 region has 17 residues. V trimming: 4 bases; J trimming: 3 bases; junction bases outside the gene matches: 14. In germline, CDR1 is SGHRS, CDR2 YFSETQ. The CDR3 DNA reads as TGCGCCAGCAGCATTGGAGTCGCGGGAGCGGGGGAAGAGACCCAGTACTTC. Residues: CASSIGVAGAGEETQYF.

V usage is TRBV18 and J usage is TRBJ1-5; TRBD1 matches at 10 bases. There are 14 residues in the CDR3. The V segment lost 4 bases and the J segment 6 bases; nucleotides outside the gene matches: 3. Germline CDR1 and CDR2: KGHSH and LQKENI. The CDR3 nucleotides are TGTGCCAGCTCACACCGGGACAGGGGTCAGCCCCAGCATTTT. This sequence encodes CASSHRDRGQPQHF.